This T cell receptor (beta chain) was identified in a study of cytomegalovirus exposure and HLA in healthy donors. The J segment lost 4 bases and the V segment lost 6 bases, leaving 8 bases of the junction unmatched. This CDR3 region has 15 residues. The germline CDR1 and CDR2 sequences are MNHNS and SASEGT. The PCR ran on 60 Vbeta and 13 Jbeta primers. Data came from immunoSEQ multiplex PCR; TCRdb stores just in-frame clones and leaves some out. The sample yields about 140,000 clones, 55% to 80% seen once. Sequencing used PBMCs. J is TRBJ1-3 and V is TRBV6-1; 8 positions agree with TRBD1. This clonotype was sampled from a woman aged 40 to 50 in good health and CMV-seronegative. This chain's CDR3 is CASSEGQVLGNTIYF. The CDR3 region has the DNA TGTGCCAGCAGCGAGGGACAGGTCCTCGGAAACACCATATATTTT.